This entry concerns a single TCR beta chain. This entry comes from a study of molecular identifiers for immune sequencing clone quantification. TCRdb analysed the PCR reads with MiXCR anew, one entry per CDR3 protein. Of over 550,000 distinct CDR3 sequences listed, roughly 23% are singletons. Germline lookup yields CDR1 MNHEY and CDR2 SVGAGI. V gave up 6 bases and J gave up 6 bases, with 12 bases separating them. The CDR3 runs to 14 residues. The material sequenced was naive CD8+ T cells from blood, with Jurkat cell RNA spiked in. The subset is: FACS-sorted CD8+CD4-CCR7+CD45RA+ naive T cells. The chain uses TRBV6-5 and TRBJ2-6; D may be TRBD1 (5 bases). This clonotype was sampled from a human donor in good health. Some libraries in this study had Jurkat cell RNA spiked in. The DNA of the CDR3 is TGTGCCAGCAGCGACAGCGCTGAGGCCAACGTCCTGACTTTC. Translated: CASSDSAEANVLTF.